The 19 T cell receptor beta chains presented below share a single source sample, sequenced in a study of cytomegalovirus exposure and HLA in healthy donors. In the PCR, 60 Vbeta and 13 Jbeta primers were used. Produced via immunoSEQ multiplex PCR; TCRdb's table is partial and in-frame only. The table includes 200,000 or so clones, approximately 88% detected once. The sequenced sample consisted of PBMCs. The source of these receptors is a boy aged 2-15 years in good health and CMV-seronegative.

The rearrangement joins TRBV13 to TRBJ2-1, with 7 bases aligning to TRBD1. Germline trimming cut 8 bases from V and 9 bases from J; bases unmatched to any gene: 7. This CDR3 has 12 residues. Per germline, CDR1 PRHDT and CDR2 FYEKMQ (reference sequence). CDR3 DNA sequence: TGTGCCAGCGCCCGACAGGGTGCTGAGCAGTTCTTC. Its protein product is CASARQGAEQFF.

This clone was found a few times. CDR3 DNA: TGTGCCAGCAGATTGGGCAGGGGCATGAACACTGAAGCTTTCTTT. It yields the protein CASRLGRGMNTEAFF. The V and J genes are TRBV7-9 and TRBJ1-1, with D perhaps matching TRBD1 (6 bases). The V and J ends lost 6 bases and 0 bases respectively, with 14 bases between them. Germline lookup yields CDR1 SEHNR and CDR2 FQNEAQ (reference sequence). The CDR3 extends over 15 amino acids. The full variable domain, its missing parts supplied by reference TRBV7-9 and TRBJ1-1, is DTGVSQNPRHKITKRGQNVTFRCDPISEHNRLYWYRQTLGQGPEFLTYFQNEAQLEKSRLLSDRFSAERPKGSFSTLEIQRTEQGDSAMYLCASRLGRGMNTEAFFGQGTRLTVV.

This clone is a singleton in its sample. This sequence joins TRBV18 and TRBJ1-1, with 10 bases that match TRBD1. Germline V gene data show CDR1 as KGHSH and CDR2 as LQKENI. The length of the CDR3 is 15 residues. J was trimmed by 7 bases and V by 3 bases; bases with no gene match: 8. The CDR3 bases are TGTGCCAGCTCACCCCGGACAGGGGGTTCTAGTGAAGCTTTCTTT. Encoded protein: CASSPRTGGSSEAFF.

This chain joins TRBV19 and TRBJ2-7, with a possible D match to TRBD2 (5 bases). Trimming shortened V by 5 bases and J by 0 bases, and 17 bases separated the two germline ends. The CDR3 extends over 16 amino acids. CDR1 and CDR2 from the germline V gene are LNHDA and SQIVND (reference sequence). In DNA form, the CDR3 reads TGTGCCAGTAGTTCTCGCGGTAGCGTTACCTCCTACGAGCAGTACTTC. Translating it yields CASSSRGSVTSYEQYF.

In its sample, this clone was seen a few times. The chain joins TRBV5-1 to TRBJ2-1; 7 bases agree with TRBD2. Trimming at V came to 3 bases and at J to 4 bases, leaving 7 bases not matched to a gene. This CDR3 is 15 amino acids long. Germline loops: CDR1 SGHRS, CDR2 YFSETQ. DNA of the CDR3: TGCGCCAGCAGCTCGCGAGGGGAGGGGTACAATGAGCAGTTCTTC. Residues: CASSSRGEGYNEQFF.

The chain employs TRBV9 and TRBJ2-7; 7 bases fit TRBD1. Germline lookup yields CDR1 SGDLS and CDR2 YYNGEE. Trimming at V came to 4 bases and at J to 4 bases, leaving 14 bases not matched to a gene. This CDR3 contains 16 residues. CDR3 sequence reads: CASSSTGDSVVYEQYF. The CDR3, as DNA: TGTGCCAGCAGCTCAACCGGGGACAGTGTTGTGTACGAGCAGTACTTC.

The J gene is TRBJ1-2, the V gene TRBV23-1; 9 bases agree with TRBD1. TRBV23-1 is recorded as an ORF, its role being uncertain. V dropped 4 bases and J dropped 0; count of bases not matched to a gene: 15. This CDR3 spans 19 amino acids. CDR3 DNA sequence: TGCGCCAGCAGTCGCCGGCCGGGGACAGGGAGGGGAGCTAACTATGGCTACACCTTC. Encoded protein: CASSRRPGTGRGANYGYTF.

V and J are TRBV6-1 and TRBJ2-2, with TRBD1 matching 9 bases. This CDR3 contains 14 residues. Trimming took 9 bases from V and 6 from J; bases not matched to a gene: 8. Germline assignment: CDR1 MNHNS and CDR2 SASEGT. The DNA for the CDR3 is TGTGCCAGTGCCGGGACAGGGATCGCCGGGGAGCTGTTTTTT. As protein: CASAGTGIAGELFF.

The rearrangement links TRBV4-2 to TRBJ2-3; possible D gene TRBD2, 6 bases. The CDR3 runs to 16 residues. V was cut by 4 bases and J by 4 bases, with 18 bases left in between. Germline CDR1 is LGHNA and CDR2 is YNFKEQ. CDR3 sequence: CASSLGTSGAADTQYF. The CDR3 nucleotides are TGTGCCAGCAGCCTAGGGACTTCTGGGGCCGCAGATACGCAGTATTTT.

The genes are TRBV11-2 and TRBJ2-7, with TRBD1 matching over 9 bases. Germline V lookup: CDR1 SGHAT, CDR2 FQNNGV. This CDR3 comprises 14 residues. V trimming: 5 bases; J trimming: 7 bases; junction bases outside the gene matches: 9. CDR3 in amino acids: CASSEIQGAEEQYF. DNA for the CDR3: TGTGCCAGCAGCGAGATACAGGGGGCCGAAGAGCAGTACTTC.

The CDR3 here is CASSSGAGELFF. The CDR3 DNA sequence: TGTGCCAGCAGCTCGGGGGCCGGGGAGCTGTTTTTT. This rearrangement joins TRBV7-9 to TRBJ2-2; weak D call: TRBD2 (6 bases). This CDR3 is built from 12 residues. In germline, CDR1 is SEHNR, CDR2 FQNEAQ (reference sequence). With 4 bases removed from V and 6 bases from J, the gap between germline ends came to 6 bases.

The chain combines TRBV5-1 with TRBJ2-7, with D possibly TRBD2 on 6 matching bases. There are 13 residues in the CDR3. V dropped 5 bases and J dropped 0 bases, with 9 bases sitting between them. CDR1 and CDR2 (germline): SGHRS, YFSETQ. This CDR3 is CASRPGLSYEQYF. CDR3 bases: TGCGCCAGCAGGCCGGGACTCTCCTACGAGCAGTACTTC.

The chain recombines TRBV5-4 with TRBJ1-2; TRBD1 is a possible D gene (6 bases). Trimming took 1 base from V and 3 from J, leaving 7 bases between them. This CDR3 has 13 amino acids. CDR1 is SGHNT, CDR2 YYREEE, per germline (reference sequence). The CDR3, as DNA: TGTGCCAGCAGCTTGAACAGGGACTATGGCTACACCTTC. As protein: CASSLNRDYGYTF.

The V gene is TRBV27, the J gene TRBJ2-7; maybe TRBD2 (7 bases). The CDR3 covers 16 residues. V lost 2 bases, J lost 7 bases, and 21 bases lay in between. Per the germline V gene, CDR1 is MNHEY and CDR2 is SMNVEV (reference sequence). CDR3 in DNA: TGTGCCAGCAGTTTACGGGGGGTTCAGGGGCCTCAGGAGCAGTACTTC. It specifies CASSLRGVQGPQEQYF.

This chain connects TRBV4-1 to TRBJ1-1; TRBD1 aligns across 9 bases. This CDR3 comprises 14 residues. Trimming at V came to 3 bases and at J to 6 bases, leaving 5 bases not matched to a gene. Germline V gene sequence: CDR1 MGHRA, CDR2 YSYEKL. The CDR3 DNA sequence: TGCGCCAGCAGCCATGACCGGACAGGGGCTGAAGCTTTCTTT. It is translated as CASSHDRTGAEAFF.

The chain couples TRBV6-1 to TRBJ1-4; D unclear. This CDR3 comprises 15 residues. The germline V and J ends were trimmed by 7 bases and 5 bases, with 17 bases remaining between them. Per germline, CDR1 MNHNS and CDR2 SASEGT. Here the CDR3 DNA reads TGTGCCAGCACTAAAGACCCCGAGACAAATGAAAAACTGTTTTTT. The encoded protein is CASTKDPETNEKLFF.

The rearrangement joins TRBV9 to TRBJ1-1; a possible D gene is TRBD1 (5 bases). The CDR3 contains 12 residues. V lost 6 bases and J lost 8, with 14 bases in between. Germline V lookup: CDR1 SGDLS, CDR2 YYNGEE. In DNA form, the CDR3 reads TGTGCCAGCACCCTCGGACAACTCGAAGCTTTCTTT. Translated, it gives CASTLGQLEAFF.

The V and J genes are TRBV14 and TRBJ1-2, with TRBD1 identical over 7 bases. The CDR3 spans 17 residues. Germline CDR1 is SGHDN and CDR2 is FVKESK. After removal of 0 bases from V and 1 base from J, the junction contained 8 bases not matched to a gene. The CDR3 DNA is TGTGCCAGCAGCCAAGATCTGATTAGGGACAGTAACTATGGCTACACCTTC. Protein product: CASSQDLIRDSNYGYTF. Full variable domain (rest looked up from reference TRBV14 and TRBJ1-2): EAGVTQFPSHSVIEKGQTVTLRCDPISGHDNLYWYRRVMGKEIKFLLHFVKESKQDESGMPNNRFLAERTGGTYSTLKVQPAELEDSGVYFCASSQDLIRDSNYGYTFGSGTRLTVV.

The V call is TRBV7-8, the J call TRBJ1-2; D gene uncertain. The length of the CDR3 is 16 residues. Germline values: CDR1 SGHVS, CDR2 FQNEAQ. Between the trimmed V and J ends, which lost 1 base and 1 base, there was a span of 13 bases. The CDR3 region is CASSLVGGPLNYGYTF. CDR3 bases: TGTGCCAGCAGCTTAGTAGGAGGGCCACTTAACTATGGCTACACCTTC.